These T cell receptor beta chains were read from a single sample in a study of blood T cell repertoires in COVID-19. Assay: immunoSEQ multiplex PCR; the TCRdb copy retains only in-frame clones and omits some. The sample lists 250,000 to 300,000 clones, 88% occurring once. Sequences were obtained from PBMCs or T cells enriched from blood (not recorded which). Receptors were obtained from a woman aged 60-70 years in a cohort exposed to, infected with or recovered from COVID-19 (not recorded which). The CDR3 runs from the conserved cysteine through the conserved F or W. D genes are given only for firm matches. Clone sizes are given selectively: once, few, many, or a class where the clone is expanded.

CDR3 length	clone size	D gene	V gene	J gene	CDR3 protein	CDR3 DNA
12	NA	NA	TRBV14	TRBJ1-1	CASSQQGIEAFF	TGTGCCAGCAGCCAACAGGGGATTGAAGCTTTCTTT
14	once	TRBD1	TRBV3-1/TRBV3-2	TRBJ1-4	CASSQPGQSEKLFF	TGTGCCAGCAGCCAGCCGGGACAGTCTGAAAAACTGTTTTTT
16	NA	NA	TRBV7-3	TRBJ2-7	CASSSPGQGPSYEQYF	TGTGCCAGCAGCTCCCCGGGGCAGGGGCCGAGCTACGAGCAGTACTTC
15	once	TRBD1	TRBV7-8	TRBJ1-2	CASSSGTGGVYGYTF	TGTGCCAGCAGCTCGGGGACAGGGGGAGTCTATGGCTACACCTTC
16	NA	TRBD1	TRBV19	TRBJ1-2	CASRKPGQGTGDGYTF	TGTGCCAGTCGAAAACCGGGACAGGGGACTGGCGATGGCTACACCTTC
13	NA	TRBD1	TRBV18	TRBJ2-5	CASLGTAQETQYF	TGTGCCAGCTTAGGGACAGCGCAAGAGACCCAGTACTTC
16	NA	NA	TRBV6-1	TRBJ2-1	CASSEVGTDPYNEQFF	TGTGCCAGCAGTGAAGTAGGGACTGACCCATACAATGAGCAGTTCTTC
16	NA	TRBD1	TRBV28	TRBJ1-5	CASSLLRGQGLQPQHF	TGTGCCAGCAGTCTTCTCCGTGGACAGGGTCTACAGCCCCAGCATTTT
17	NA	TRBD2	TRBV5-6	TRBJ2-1	CASSPGGAGVPYNEQFF	TGTGCCAGCAGCCCCGGGGGGGCGGGAGTCCCCTACAATGAGCAGTTCTTC
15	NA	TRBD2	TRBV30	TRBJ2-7	CAWTPLAGGPYEQYF	TGTGCCTGGACGCCACTAGCGGGAGGGCCTTACGAGCAGTACTTC
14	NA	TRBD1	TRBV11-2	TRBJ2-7	CASSFGTADYEQYF	TGTGCCAGCAGCTTCGGGACAGCGGACTACGAGCAGTACTTC
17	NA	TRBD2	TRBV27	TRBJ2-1	CASSPNRGPLAGNEQFF	TGTGCCAGCAGCCCAAATAGGGGACCTCTAGCGGGTAATGAGCAGTTCTTC
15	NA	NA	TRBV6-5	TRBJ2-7	CASSYSASALWEQYF	TGTGCCAGCAGTTACTCGGCTAGCGCCCTTTGGGAGCAGTACTTC
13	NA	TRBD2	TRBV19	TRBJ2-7	CASRLAGSYEQYF	TGTGCCAGTCGACTAGCGGGGAGCTACGAGCAGTACTTC
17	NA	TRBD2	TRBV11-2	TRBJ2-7	CASSLGLAGSYSYEQYF	TGTGCCAGCAGCTTAGGTCTAGCGGGCTCGTACTCCTACGAGCAGTACTTC
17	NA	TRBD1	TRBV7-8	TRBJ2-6	CASSSRDRGTGANVLTF	TGTGCCAGCAGCTCACGGGACAGGGGGACAGGGGCCAACGTCCTGACTTTC
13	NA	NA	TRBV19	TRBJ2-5	CASRGTRIKTQYF	TGTGCCAGTAGAGGGACTCGGATAAAGACCCAGTACTTC
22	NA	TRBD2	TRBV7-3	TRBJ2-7	CASSLKGPRRGDGAGERYEQYF	TGTGCCAGCAGCCTCAAAGGCCCCCGAAGGGGTGACGGGGCGGGAGAGAGGTACGAGCAGTACTTC
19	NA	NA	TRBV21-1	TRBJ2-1	CASSGETSGSPPSYNEQFF	TGTGCCAGCAGCGGGGAGACTAGCGGGAGCCCTCCTTCCTACAATGAGCAGTTCTTC
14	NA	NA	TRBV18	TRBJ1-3	CASSPSSTGNTIYF	TGTGCCAGCTCACCGAGCTCAACTGGAAACACCATATATTTT
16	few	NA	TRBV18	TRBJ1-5	CASSPTGGLSNQPQHF	TGTGCCAGCTCACCAACCGGGGGGCTCAGCAATCAGCCCCAGCATTTT
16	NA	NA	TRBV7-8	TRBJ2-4	CASSLGQALAKNIQYF	TGTGCCAGCAGCTTAGGTCAGGCTCTAGCCAAAAACATTCAGTACTTC
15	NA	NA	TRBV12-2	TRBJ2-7	CASRLAAGSPYEQYF	TGTGCAAGTCGCTTAGCTGCGGGAAGCCCCTACGAGCAGTACTTC
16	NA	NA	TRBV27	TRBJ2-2	CASSLRGEGRTGELFF	TGTGCCAGCAGTTTAAGGGGGGAGGGCCGGACCGGGGAGCTGTTTTTT
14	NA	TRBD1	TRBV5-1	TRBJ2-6	CASRTGTGANVLTF	TGCGCCAGTAGGACAGGAACTGGGGCCAACGTCCTGACTTTC
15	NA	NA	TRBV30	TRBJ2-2	CAWRAWTSNTGELFF	TGTGCCTGGAGAGCATGGACTTCGAACACCGGGGAGCTGTTTTTT
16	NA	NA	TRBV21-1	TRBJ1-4	CASSRRWTALNEKLFF	TGTGCCAGCAGCAGGCGATGGACAGCTCTTAATGAAAAACTGTTTTTT
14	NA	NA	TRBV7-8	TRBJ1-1	CASSLFRGGTEAFF	TGTGCCAGCAGCTTATTTAGGGGTGGCACTGAAGCTTTCTTT
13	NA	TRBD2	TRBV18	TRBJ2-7	CASSAGTSYEQYF	TGTGCCAGCTCAGCCGGGACTAGCTACGAGCAGTACTTC
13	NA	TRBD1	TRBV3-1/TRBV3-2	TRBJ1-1	CASSRQGNTEAFF	TGTGCCAGCAGCCGACAGGGGAACACTGAAGCTTTCTTT
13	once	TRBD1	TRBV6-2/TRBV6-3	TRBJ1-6	CASSRQGRPPLHF	TGTGCCAGCAGCCGACAGGGCAGACCACCCCTCCACTTT
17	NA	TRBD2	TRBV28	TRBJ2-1	CASSFLAGVANYNEQFF	TGTGCCAGCAGTTTTCTAGCGGGAGTAGCCAACTACAATGAGCAGTTCTTC
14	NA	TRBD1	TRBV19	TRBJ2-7	CASSRDRSSYEQYF	TGTGCCAGTAGCCGGGACAGGAGCTCCTACGAGCAGTACTTC
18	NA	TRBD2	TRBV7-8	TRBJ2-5	CASSLGHIAGNIQETQYF	TGTGCCAGCAGCTTAGGGCACATAGCGGGGAATATCCAAGAGACCCAGTACTTC
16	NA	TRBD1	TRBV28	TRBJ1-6	CASSSQGSSYNSPLHF	TGTGCCAGCAGTTCACAGGGGAGCTCCTATAATTCACCCCTCCACTTT
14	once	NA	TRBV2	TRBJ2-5	CASSRGATLETQYF	TGTGCCAGCAGCCGGGGGGCCACACTCGAGACCCAGTACTTC
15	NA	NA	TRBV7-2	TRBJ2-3	CASSLTGTSTDTQYF	TGTGCCAGCAGCTTAACCGGGACTAGCACAGATACGCAGTATTTT
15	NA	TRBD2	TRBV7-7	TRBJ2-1	CASSLGGREGREQFF	TGTGCTAGCAGCTTAGGAGGGCGGGAGGGCCGTGAGCAGTTCTTC
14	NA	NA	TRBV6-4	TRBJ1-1	CASSSRAEQGEAFF	TGTGCCAGCAGTAGTCGGGCGGAACAGGGTGAAGCTTTCTTT
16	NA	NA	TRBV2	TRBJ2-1	CASRRIGRVGYNEQFF	TGTGCCAGCAGGCGTATCGGGCGGGTGGGATACAATGAGCAGTTCTTC
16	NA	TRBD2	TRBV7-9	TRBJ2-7	CASSQSRASGAYEQYF	TGTGCCAGCAGCCAGAGTAGGGCTAGCGGGGCCTACGAGCAGTACTTC
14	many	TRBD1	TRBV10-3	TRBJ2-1	CAISAGQEYNEQFF	TGTGCCATCAGTGCGGGACAGGAATACAATGAGCAGTTCTTC
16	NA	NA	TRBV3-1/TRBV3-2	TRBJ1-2	CASSQGGLGYNYGYTF	TGTGCCAGCAGCCAAGGAGGGCTAGGGTATAACTATGGCTACACCTTC
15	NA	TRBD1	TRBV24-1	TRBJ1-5	CATSEGTGGNQPQHF	TGTGCCACCAGTGAGGGGACAGGGGGCAATCAGCCCCAGCATTTT
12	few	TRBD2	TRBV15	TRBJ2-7	CATGGLAGEQYF	TGTGCCACCGGAGGACTAGCGGGAGAGCAGTACTTC
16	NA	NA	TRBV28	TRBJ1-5	CASSLRGRGSNQPQHF	TGTGCCAGCAGTTTACGGGGTAGGGGGAGCAATCAGCCCCAGCATTTT
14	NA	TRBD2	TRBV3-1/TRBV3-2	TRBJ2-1	CASSQSGRVGGQFF	TGTGCCAGCAGCCAAAGCGGGAGGGTAGGGGGGCAGTTCTTC
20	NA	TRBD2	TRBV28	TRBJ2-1	CASSPTSGLAGESSYNEQFF	TGTGCCAGCAGTCCGACCTCGGGACTAGCGGGGGAAAGCTCCTACAATGAGCAGTTCTTC
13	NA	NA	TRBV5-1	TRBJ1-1	CASSSLGGTEAFF	TGCGCCAGCAGCTCGCTAGGGGGCACTGAAGCTTTCTTT
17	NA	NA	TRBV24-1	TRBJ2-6	CATSEGGRFSGANVLTF	TGTGCCACCAGTGAGGGGGGACGGTTCTCTGGGGCCAACGTCCTGACTTTC
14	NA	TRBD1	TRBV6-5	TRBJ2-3	CASSYSGGSDTQYF	TGTGCCAGCAGTTACTCAGGGGGCTCAGATACGCAGTATTTT
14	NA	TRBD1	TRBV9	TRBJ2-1	CASSSGQGWNEQFF	TGTGCCAGCAGCTCTGGACAGGGGTGGAATGAGCAGTTCTTC
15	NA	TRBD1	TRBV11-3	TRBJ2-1	CASSPGTGPYNEQFF	TGTGCCAGCAGCCCCGGGACAGGGCCCTACAATGAGCAGTTCTTC
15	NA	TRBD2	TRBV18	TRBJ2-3	CASSPSGGGSDTQYF	TGTGCCAGCTCACCATCGGGAGGGGGTTCAGATACGCAGTATTTT
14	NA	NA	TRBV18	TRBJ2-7	CASSPPAGSYEQYF	TGTGCCAGCTCACCACCGGCGGGATCCTACGAGCAGTACTTC
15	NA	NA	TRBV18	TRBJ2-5	CASSPPLSTQETQYF	TGTGCCAGCTCACCACCTTTGAGTACCCAAGAGACCCAGTACTTC
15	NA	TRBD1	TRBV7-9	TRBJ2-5	CASSESGTGSETQYF	TGTGCCAGCAGCGAGTCCGGGACAGGGAGCGAGACCCAGTACTTC
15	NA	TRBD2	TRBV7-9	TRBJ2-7	CATGRVLAGGYEQYF	TGTGCCACGGGCCGGGTCTTAGCGGGAGGGTACGAGCAGTACTTC
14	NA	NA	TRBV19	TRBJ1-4	CASSPVSTNEKLFF	TGTGCCAGTAGTCCTGTGTCAACTAATGAAAAACTGTTTTTT